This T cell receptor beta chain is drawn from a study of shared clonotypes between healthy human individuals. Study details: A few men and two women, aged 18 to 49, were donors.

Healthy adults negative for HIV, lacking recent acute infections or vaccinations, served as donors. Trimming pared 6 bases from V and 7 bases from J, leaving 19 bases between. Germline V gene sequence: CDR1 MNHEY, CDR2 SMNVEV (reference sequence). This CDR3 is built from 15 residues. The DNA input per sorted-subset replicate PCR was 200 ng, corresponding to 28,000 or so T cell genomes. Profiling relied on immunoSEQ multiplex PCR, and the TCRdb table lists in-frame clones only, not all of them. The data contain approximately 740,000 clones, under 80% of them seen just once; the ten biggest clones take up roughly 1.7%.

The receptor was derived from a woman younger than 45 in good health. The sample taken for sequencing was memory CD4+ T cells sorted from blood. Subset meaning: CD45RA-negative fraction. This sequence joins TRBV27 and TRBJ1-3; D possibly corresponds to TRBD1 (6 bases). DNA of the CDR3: TGTGCCAGCAGCCCCGGACAGAGGGTGGCGAACACCATATATTTT. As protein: CASSPGQRVANTIYF.